This T cell receptor beta chain was identified during a study of CD8+ T cells in alopecia areata. About the study: Tofacitinib therapy lasting 6 to 18 months was followed by 6 months off drug.

General study results and limits: Affected scalp, especially in alopecia totalis/universalis, had a higher clonality than normal scalp did. The study found that many expanded lesional clones persisted in scalp and blood during tofacitinib.

The sequencing template was cDNA reverse transcribed from extracted RNA. TCRdb's table, derived via immunoSEQ multiplex PCR, lists solely in-frame clones and lacks some. The sample includes 210,000 or so clones, 66% seen only once; the top ten take 1.2%. The treatment denotes: oral pan-JAK inhibitor, 5-10 mg twice daily. The count of this clone is one. Antigen: not known. Germline loops: CDR1 SGHNT, CDR2 YENEEA. The CDR3 length is 16 residues. The J segment lost 5 bases and the V segment lost 5 bases, leaving 9 bases of the junction unmatched. This specimen was CD4+ T cells sorted from blood, taken at approximately week 42, from a patient treated with tofacitinib. V usage is TRBV11-3 and J usage is TRBJ2-2; TRBD2 agrees at 9 bases. This TCR was sampled from a human donor with alopecia areata. CDR3 DNA: TGTGCCAGCAGCCCTAGGGCGCTAGCGGGGACCGGGGAGCTGTTTTTT. Protein sequence: CASSPRALAGTGELFF.